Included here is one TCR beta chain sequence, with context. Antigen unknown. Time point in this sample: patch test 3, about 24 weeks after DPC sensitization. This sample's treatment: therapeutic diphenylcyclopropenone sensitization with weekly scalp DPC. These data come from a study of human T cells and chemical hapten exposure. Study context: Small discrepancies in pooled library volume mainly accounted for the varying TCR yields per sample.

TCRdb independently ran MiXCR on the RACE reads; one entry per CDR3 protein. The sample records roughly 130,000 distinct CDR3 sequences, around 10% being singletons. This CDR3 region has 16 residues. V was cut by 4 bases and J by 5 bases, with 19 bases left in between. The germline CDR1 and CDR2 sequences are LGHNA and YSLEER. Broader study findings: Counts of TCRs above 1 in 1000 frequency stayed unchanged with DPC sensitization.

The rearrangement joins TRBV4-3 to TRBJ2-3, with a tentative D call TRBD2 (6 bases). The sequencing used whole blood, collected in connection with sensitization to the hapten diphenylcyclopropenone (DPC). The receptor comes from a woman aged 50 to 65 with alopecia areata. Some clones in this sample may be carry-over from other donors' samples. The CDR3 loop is CASSLGRPGSGDTQYF. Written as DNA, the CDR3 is TGCGCCAGCAGCCTGGGGAGGCCAGGGAGTGGAGATACGCAGTATTTT.